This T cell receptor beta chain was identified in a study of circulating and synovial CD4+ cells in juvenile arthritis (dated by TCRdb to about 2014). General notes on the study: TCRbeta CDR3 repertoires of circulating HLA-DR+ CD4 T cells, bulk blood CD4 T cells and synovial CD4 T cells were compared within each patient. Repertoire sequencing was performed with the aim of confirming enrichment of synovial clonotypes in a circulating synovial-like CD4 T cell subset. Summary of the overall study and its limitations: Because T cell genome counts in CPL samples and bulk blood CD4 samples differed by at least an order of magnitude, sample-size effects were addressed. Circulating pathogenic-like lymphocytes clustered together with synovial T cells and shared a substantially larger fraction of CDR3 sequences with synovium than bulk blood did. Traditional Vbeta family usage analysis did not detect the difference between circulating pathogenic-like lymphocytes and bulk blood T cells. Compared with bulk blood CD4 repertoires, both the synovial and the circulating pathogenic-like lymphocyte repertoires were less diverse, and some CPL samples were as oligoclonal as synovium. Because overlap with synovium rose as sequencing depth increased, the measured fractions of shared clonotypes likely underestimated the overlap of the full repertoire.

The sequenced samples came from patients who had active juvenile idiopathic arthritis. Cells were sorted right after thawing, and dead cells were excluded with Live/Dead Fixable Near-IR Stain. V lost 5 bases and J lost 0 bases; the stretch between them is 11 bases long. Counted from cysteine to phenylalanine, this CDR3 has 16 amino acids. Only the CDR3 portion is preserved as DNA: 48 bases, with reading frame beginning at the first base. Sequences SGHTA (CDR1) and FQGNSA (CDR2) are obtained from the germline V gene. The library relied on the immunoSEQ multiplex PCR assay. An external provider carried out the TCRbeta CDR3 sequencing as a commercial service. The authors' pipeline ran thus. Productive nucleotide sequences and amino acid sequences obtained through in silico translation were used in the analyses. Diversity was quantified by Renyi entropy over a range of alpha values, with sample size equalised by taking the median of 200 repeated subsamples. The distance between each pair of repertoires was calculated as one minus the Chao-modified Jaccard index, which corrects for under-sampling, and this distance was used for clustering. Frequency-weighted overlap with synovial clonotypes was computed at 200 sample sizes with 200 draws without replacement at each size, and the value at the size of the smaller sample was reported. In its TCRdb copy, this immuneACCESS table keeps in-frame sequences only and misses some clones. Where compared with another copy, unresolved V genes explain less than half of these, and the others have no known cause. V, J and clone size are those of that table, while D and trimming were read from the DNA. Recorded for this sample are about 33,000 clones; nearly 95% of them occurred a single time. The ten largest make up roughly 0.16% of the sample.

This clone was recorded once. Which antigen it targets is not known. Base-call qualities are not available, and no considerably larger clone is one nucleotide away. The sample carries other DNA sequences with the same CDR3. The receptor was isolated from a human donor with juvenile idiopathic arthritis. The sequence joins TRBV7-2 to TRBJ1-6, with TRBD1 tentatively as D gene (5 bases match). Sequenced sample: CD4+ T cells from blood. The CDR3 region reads CASSLNRSSYNSPLHF. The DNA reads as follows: TGTGCCAGCAGCCTCAACAGGAGCTCCTATAATTCACCCCTCCACTTT.